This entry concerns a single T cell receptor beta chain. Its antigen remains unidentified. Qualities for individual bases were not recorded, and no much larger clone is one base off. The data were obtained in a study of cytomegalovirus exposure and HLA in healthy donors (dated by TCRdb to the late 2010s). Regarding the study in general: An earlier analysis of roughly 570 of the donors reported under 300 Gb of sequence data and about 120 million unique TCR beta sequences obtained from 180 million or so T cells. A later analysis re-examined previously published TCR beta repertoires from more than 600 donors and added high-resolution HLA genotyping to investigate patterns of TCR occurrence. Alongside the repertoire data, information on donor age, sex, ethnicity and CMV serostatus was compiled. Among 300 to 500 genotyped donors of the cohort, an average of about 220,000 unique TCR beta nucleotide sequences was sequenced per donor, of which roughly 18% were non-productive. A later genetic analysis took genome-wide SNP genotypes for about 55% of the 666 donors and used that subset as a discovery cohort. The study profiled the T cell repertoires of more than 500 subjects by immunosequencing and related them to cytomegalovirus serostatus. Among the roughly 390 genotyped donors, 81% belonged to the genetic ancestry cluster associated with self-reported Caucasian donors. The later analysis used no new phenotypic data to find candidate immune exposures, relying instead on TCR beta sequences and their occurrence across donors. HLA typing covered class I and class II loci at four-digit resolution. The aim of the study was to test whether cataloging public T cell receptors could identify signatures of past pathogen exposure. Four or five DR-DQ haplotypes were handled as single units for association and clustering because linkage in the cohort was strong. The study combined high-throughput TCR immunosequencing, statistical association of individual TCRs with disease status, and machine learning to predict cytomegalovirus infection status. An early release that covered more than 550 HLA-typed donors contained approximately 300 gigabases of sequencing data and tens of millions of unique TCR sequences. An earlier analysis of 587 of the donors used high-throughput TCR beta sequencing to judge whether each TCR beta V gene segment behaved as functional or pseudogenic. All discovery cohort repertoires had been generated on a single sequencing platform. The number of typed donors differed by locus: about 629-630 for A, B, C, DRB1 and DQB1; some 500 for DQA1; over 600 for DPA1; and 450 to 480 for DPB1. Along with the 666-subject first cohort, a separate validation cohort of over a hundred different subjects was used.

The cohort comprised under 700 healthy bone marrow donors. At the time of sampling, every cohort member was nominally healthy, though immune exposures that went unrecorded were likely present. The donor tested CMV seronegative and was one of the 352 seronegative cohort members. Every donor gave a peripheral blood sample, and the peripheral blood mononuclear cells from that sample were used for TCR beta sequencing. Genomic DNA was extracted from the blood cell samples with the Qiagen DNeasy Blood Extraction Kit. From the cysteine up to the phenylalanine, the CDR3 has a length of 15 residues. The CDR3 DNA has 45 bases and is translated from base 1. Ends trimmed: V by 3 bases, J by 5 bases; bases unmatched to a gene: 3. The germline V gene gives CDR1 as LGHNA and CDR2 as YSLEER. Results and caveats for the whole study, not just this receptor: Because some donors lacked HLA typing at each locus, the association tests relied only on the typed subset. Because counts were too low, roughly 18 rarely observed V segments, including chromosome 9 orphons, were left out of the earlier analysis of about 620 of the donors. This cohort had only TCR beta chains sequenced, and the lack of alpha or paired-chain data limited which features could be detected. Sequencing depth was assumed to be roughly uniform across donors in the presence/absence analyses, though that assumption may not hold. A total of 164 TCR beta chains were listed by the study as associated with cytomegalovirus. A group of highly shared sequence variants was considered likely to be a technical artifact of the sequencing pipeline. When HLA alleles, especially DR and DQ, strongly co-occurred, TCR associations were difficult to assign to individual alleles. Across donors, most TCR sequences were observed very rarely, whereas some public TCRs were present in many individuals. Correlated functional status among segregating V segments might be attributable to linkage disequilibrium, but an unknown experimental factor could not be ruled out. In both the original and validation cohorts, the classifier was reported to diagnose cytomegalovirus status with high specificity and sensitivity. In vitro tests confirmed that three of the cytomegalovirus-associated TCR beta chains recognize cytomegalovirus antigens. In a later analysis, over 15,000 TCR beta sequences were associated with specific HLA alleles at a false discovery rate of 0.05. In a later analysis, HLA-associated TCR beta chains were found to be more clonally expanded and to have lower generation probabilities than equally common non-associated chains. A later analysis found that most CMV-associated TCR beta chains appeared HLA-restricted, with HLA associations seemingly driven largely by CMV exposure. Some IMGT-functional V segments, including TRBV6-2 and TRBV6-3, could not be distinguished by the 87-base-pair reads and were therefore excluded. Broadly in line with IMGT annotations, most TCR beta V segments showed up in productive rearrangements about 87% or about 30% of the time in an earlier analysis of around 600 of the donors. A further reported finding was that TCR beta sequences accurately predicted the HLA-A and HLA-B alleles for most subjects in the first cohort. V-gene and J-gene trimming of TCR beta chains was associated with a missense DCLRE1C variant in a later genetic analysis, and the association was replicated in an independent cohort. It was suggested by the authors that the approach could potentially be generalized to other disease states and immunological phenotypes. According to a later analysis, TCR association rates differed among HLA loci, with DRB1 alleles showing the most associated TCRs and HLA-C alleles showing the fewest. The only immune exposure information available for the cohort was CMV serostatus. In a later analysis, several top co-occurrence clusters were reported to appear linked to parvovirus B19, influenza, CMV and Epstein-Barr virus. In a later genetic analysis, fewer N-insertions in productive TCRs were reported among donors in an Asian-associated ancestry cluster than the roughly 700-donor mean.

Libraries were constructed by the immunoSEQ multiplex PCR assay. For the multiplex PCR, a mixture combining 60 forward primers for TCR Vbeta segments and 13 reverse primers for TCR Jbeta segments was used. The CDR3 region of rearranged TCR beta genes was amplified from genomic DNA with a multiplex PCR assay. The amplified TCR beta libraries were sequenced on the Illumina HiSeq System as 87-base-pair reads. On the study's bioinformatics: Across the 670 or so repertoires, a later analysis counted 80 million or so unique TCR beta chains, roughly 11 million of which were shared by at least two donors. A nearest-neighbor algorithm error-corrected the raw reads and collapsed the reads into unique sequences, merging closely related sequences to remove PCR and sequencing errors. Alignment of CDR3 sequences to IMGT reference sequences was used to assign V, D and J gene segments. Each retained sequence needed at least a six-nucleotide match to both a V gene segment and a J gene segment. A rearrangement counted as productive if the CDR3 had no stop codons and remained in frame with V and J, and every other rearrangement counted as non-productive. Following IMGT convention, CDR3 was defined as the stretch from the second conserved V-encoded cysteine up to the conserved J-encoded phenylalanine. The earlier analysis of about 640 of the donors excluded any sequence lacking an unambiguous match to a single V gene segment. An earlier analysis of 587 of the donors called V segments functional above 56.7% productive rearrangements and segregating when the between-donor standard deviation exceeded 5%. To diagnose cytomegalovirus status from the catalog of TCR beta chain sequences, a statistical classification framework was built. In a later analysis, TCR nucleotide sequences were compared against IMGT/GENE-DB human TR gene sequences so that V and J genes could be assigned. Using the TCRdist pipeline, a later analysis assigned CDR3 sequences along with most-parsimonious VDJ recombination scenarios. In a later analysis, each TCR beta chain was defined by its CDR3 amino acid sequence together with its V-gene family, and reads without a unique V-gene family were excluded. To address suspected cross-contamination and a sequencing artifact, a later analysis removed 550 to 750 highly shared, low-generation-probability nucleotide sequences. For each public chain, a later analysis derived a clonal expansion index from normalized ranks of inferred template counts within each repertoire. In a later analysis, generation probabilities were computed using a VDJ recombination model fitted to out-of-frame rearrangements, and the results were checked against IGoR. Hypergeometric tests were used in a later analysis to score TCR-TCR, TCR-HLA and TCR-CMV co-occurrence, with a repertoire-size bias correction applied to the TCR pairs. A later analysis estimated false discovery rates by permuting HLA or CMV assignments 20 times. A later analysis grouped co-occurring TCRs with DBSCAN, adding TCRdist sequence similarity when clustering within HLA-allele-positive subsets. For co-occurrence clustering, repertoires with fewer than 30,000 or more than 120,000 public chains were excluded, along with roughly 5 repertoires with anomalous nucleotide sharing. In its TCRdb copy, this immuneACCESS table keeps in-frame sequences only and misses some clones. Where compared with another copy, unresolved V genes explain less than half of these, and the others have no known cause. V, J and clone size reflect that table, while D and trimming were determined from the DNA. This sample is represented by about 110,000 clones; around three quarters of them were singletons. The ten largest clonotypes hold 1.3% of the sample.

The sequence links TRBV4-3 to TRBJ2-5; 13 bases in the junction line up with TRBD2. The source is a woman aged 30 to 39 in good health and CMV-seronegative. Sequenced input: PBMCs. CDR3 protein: CASSHGLAGVETQYF. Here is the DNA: TGCGCCAGCAGCCATGGACTAGCGGGGGTGGAGACCCAGTACTTC.